Sequencing of this TCR beta chain was carried out in a study of blood T cell repertoires in COVID-19. Study-level background: Spain, Italy and the United States supplied samples that represented acute and convalescent COVID-19. T cells, B-cell-depleted T cells, or PBMCs supplied cDNA or gDNA.

Study processing details: The assay estimated nucleated cells by amplifying reference gene primers. Assay: immunoSEQ multiplex PCR; the TCRdb copy retains only in-frame clones and omits some. For V, J and clone size, that table is used; D and trimming come from the DNA. The sample lists under 140,000 clones, under 75% occurring once. The specimen was peripheral blood. The sequence came from a woman aged 55-70 years with acute or convalescent COVID-19.

The CDR3 DNA is TGTGCCAGCTCACCACCGCAGAGCGGTACAGGAAACACCATATATTTT. Protein product: CASSPPQSGTGNTIYF. The rearrangement joins TRBV18 to TRBJ1-3; D remains unclear. From germline, CDR1 is KGHSH and CDR2 LQKENI. This CDR3 is built from 16 residues. V was shortened by 0 bases and J by 4 bases, with 13 bases between the two germline ends.